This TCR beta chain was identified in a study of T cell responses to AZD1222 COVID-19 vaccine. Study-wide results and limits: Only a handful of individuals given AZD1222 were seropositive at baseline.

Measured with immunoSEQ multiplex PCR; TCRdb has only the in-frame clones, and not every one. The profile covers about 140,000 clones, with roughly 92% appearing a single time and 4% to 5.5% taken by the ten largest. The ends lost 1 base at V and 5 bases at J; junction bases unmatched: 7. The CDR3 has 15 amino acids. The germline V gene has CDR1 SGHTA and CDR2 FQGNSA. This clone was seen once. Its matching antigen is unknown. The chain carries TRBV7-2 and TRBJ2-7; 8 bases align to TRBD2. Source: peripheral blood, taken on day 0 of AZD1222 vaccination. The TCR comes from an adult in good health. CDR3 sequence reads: CASSLDGGAGDEQYF. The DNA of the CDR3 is TGTGCCAGCAGCTTAGACGGGGGGGCAGGGGACGAGCAGTACTTC.